The 24 T cell receptor beta chains below were found in one sample sequenced in a study of shared clonotypes between healthy human individuals. The protocol was immunoSEQ multiplex PCR, while the TCRdb copy is restricted to in-frame clones and leaves out a portion. The data contain about 590,000 clones, roughly 95% of them singletons. Naive CD8 isolation took CD45RO-negative cells positively selected for CCR7 and excluded terminally differentiated effector memory CD45RA+ cells. Sequences were obtained from naive CD8+ T cells sorted from blood. The receptors stem from a woman aged 25 to 39 in good health.

This clone showed up just once. The V and J genes are TRBV11-2 and TRBJ2-7; tentative D call: TRBD1 (5 bases). The CDR3 contains 14 residues. Trimming left V 4 bases short and J 3 bases short, with 13 bases between. Germline CDR1 SGHAT, CDR2 FQNNGV. CDR3 amino acids: CASSSVGAVYEQYF. The CDR3 DNA sequence: TGTGCCAGCAGCTCCGTAGGGGCAGTCTACGAGCAGTACTTC.

This clone was counted a single time. This chain uses TRBV5-6 with TRBJ2-3; TRBD2 matches 9 bases. The V and J ends lost 1 base and 0 bases, in that order; junction bases with no gene match: 3. Germline V CDR1 and CDR2: SGHDT, YYEEEE. The CDR3 loop spans 16 amino acids. In DNA, the CDR3 is TGTGCCAGCAGCTTGACTAGCGGGCGGAGCACAGATACGCAGTATTTT. Translating it yields CASSLTSGRSTDTQYF.

The CDR3 sequence is CASSSRADSYEQYF. The DNA of the CDR3 is TGTGCCAGCAGTTCCCGGGCGGACTCCTACGAGCAGTACTTC. The chain recombines TRBV27 with TRBJ2-7, with unresolved D. The V end lost 4 bases, the J end lost 0 bases, and 10 bases lay between the germline ends. The CDR3 consists of 14 residues. Germline lookup yields CDR1 MNHEY and CDR2 SMNVEV (reference sequence).

The V gene is TRBV28, the J gene TRBJ1-1; D is unresolved. The CDR3 is 13 residues long. With 7 bases removed from V and 6 bases from J, the gap between germline ends came to 15 bases. Germline assignment: CDR1 MDHEN and CDR2 SYDVKM. CDR3 sequence: CASTSLGLPEAFF. CDR3 nucleotides: TGTGCCAGCACATCTTTGGGTCTACCTGAAGCTTTCTTT.

The CDR3 DNA reads TGTGCCACCATGGAGGGACTAGACACCGGGGAGCTGTTTTTT. It codes for CATMEGLDTGELFF. The chain employs TRBV27 and TRBJ2-2; 8 bases align to TRBD2. The germline CDR1 and CDR2 sequences are MNHEY and SMNVEV (reference sequence). Trimming took 10 bases from V and 3 from J; bases not matched to a gene: 7. This CDR3 contains 14 residues.

The genes are TRBV5-6 and TRBJ2-1; no definite D call. V dropped 7 bases and J dropped 6 bases, with 11 bases sitting between them. The CDR3 is 12 residues long. Germline V lookup: CDR1 SGHDT, CDR2 YYEEEE. The CDR3 DNA follows: TGTGCCAGCTCCCGGTCCCCCAATGAGCAGTTCTTC. Translating it yields CASSRSPNEQFF. The variable domain in full, with the rest retrieved from reference TRBV5-6 and TRBJ2-1, is DAGVTQSPTHLIKTRGQQVTLRCSPKSGHDTVSWYQQALGQGPQFIFQYYEEEERQRGNFPDRFSGHQFPNYSSELNVNALLLGDSALYLCASSRSPNEQFFGPGTRLTVL.

V and J are TRBV14 and TRBJ2-7; tentative D call: TRBD1 (5 bases). The CDR3 length is 17 residues. Germline lookup yields CDR1 SGHDN and CDR2 FVKESK. V shed 1 base and J shed 6 bases, with 22 bases lying between them. CDR3 amino acids: CASSQVRKTVLFCEQYF. The CDR3, as DNA: TGTGCCAGCAGCCAAGTTAGGAAGACAGTCCTCTTCTGCGAGCAGTACTTC.

The chain has TRBV28 and TRBJ2-1; TRBD2 is a possible D gene (6 bases). The CDR3 is 18 residues long. The V end was cut by 2 bases, the J end by 2 bases, with 19 bases between. Germline CDR1 reads MDHEN; CDR2 reads SYDVKM. The CDR3 nucleotides read TGTGCCAGCAGTTTAACCCTGGAGACGGGGGTGACCTACAATGAGCAGTTCTTC. This gives the protein CASSLTLETGVTYNEQFF. Full variable domain (remainder filled in from reference TRBV28 and TRBJ2-1): DVKVTQSSRYLVKRTGEKVFLECVQDMDHENMFWYRQDPGLGLRLIYFSYDVKMKEKGDIPEGYSVSREKKERFSLILESASTNQTSMYLCASSLTLETGVTYNEQFFGPGTRLTVL.

The chain has TRBV28 and TRBJ2-5, with TRBD1 matching 8 bases. The trim removed 8 bases at V and 0 bases at J, leaving 8 bases unmatched. The CDR3 is made up of 15 amino acids. Germline V gives CDR1 MDHEN, CDR2 SYDVKM. CDR3 region: CASGTGGEYQETQYF. Here the CDR3 DNA reads TGTGCCAGCGGGACAGGTGGGGAGTACCAAGAGACCCAGTACTTC.

CDR3 region: CASSEAVPGSSYEQYF. DNA for the CDR3: TGTGCCAGCAGTGAAGCGGTCCCAGGAAGCTCCTACGAGCAGTACTTC. V and J are TRBV6-1 and TRBJ2-7; D is ambiguous. The germline V gene has CDR1 MNHNS and CDR2 SASEGT. This CDR3 comprises 16 residues. Trimming removed 0 bases from V and 0 bases from J, with 12 bases in between.

The V call is TRBV30, the J call TRBJ1-5; D ambiguous. V lost 1 base and J lost 1, with 11 bases in between. The germline V gene encodes CDR1 GTSNPN and CDR2 SVGIG (reference sequence). The CDR3 runs 15 residues. CDR3 in amino acids: CAWSESPRSNQPQHF. CDR3 DNA sequence: TGTGCCTGGAGTGAGTCCCCGCGGAGCAATCAGCCCCAGCATTTT.

The chain has TRBV4-1 and TRBJ2-5; possibly TRBD1 or TRBD2 for D (5 bases each). With the DNA end fitting TRBJ2-7 better, the J assignment may be wrong. The CDR3 has 14 amino acids. The germline V gene encodes CDR1 MGHRA and CDR2 YSYEKL. In DNA, the CDR3 is TGCGCCAGCAGCTGGGGGATTGAGTCCTACGAGCAGTACTTC. Translating it yields CASSWGIESYEQYF.

The rearrangement joins TRBV5-1 to TRBJ2-2; D uncertain. Germline V lookup: CDR1 SGHRS, CDR2 YFSETQ. The V and J ends lost 3 bases and 4 bases respectively, with 13 bases between them. This CDR3 is 15 amino acids long. For the CDR3, the DNA is TGCGCCAGCAGCTGGACGGCTCTGCGCACCGGGGAGCTGTTTTTT. Residues: CASSWTALRTGELFF.

This clone was observed a single time. The chain carries TRBV19 and TRBJ2-7; 10 nucleotides match TRBD2. Germline-derived CDR1 and CDR2 are LNHDA and SQIVND (reference sequence). V lost 5 bases and J lost 3; bases outside the gene matches: 7. The CDR3 covers 15 residues. DNA for the CDR3: TGTGCCAGTAGTTACGCTAGCGGGAGTGTCTACGAGCAGTACTTC. This translates into CASSYASGSVYEQYF.

Comments on this clone: Other DNA sequences in this sample translate to the same CDR3. The chain recombines TRBV27 with TRBJ2-1; 7 nucleotides agree with TRBD1. The CDR3 is made up of 14 amino acids. The V and J ends lost 3 bases and 3 bases, in that order; junction bases with no gene match: 2. Per the germline V gene, CDR1 is MNHEY and CDR2 is SMNVEV (reference sequence). CDR3 amino acids: CASSFGDSYNEQFF. Written as DNA, the CDR3 is TGTGCCAGCAGTTTTGGGGACAGCTACAATGAGCAGTTCTTC.

Notes on this clone: The identical CDR3 is also encoded by other nucleotide sequences in the sample. V usage is TRBV13 and J usage is TRBJ2-5; no reliable D call. Germline CDR1 reads PRHDT; CDR2 reads FYEKMQ (reference sequence). V lost 2 bases to trimming and J lost 5 bases, with 3 bases between them. The CDR3 consists of 11 residues. Here the CDR3 reads CASSLRETQYF. The CDR3, as DNA: TGTGCCAGCAGCTTACGTGAGACCCAGTACTTC.

This chain connects TRBV29-1 to TRBJ2-2; the D gene could be TRBD1 or TRBD2 (6 bases each). Germline values: CDR1 SQVTM, CDR2 ANQGSEA. The CDR3 has 12 residues. Trimming took 6 bases from V and 4 from J, leaving 9 bases between them. The CDR3 reads CSVGGGTGELFF. DNA for the CDR3: TGCAGCGTGGGGGGCGGCACCGGGGAGCTGTTTTTT.

As DNA, the CDR3 is TGTGCCAGCAGTGGGTACAGGGATTACTACAATGAGCAGTTCTTC. Amino acid sequence: CASSGYRDYYNEQFF. The chain has TRBV25-1 and TRBJ2-1, with D possibly matching TRBD1 (6 bases). Per germline, CDR1 MGHDK and CDR2 SYGVNS. The CDR3 consists of 15 residues. Trimming shortened V by 4 bases and J by 3 bases, and 13 bases separated the two germline ends.

J is TRBJ2-2 and V is TRBV5-6; D gene unclear. From germline, CDR1 is SGHDT and CDR2 YYEEEE. V dropped 3 bases and J dropped 5 bases, with 20 bases sitting between them. The length of the CDR3 is 17 residues. The CDR3 DNA reads TGTGCCAGCAGCTCAACCCACTGCAAGGTAGGGACCGGGGAGCTGTTTTTT. Translating gives CASSSTHCKVGTGELFF.

This rearrangement joins TRBV7-3 to TRBJ2-1; no clear D. This CDR3 spans 15 amino acids. Germline V gene lookup returns CDR1 SGHTA and CDR2 FQGTGA. Trimming left V 6 bases short and J 0 bases short, with 12 bases between. CDR3 region: CASSLIESSYNEQFF. In nucleotides, the CDR3 is TGTGCCAGCAGTCTGATTGAGAGCTCCTACAATGAGCAGTTCTTC.

On this clone: This sample includes further DNA sequences coding for the same CDR3. This sequence joins TRBV7-9 and TRBJ1-1; D unclear. The V gene's germline CDR1 is SEHNR and CDR2 FQNEAQ (reference sequence). The ends were cut back, 1 base at V and 2 bases at J, with 8 bases in the middle. This CDR3 is built from 14 residues. The CDR3 DNA is TGTGCCAGCAGCTTAGTCCTCGGTAACACTGAAGCTTTCTTT. Protein product: CASSLVLGNTEAFF.

The chain couples TRBV4-1 to TRBJ1-2; 7 bases agree with TRBD1. Trimming cost V 0 bases and J 13 bases; bases outside gene matches: 23. This CDR3 spans 18 amino acids. Germline V gene data show CDR1 as MGHRA and CDR2 as YSYEKL. The CDR3 coding sequence is TGCGCCAGCAGCCAAGATTGGTCAGGGGGAGTTTTCGCTGGGCTCGGCACCTTC. Its protein product is CASSQDWSGGVFAGLGTF.

The CDR3 reads CASSSGTSGRGNEQYF. The CDR3 DNA follows: TGTGCCAGCAGCTCCGGGACTAGCGGGAGAGGTAACGAGCAGTACTTC. The chain couples TRBV27 to TRBJ2-7; 14 bases are a match to TRBD2. Germline lookup yields CDR1 MNHEY and CDR2 SMNVEV (reference sequence). V lost 6 bases and J lost 5; bases outside the gene matches: 9. CDR3 size: 16 residues.

The chain has TRBV6-1 and TRBJ2-7; D may be TRBD2 (5 bases). CDR1 is MNHNS, CDR2 SASEGT, per germline. Trimming shortened V by 4 bases and J by 4 bases, and 14 bases separated the two germline ends. The CDR3 sequence is 14 residues long. DNA of the CDR3: TGTGCCAGCAGTGGTTCACTAGACCCTTACGAGCAGTACTTC. It specifies CASSGSLDPYEQYF.